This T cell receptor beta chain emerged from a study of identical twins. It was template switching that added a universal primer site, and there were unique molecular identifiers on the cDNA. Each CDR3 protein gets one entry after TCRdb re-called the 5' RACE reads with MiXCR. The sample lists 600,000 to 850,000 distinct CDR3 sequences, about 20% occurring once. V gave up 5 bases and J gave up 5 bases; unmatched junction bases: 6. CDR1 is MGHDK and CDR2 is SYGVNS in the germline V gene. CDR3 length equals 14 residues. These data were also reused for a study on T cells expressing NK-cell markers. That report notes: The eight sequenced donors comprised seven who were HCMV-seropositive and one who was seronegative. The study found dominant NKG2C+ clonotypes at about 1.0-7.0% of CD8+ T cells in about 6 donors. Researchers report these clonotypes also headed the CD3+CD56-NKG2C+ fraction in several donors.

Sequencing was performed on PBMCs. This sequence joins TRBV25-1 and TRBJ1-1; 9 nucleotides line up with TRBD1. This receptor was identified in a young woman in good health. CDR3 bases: TGTGCCAGCAGTCAGACCGGGACAGGGACTGAAGCTTTCTTT. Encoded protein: CASSQTGTGTEAFF.